Below are 9 T cell receptor beta chains sequenced from a single sample in a study of T cell repertoires in cytomegalovirus infection. TCRdb itself ran the reads through MiXCR, one entry per CDR3 protein. The sample has approximately 290,000 distinct CDR3 sequences; 25% are singletons. Input material: PBMCs. The receptor set was obtained from a human donor in good health (CMV status not recorded). Some clones in this sample may be carry-over from other donors' samples.

This chain connects TRBV28 to TRBJ2-6; 8 bases line up with TRBD1. J was trimmed by 3 bases and V by 11 bases; bases with no gene match: 12. CDR1 MDHEN and CDR2 SYDVKM come from the germline V gene. The CDR3 extends over 16 amino acids. As DNA, the CDR3 is TGTGCCGTCCGGCAGGGGGCGGGTAATGGGGCCAACGTCCTGACTTTC. It encodes CAVRQGAGNGANVLTF.

The chain couples TRBV28 to TRBJ2-3, with TRBD2 as a possible D gene (6 bases). V lost 5 bases and J lost 2, with 14 bases in between. This CDR3 is 15 amino acids long. The germline gives CDR1 MDHEN, CDR2 SYDVKM. CDR3 bases: TGTGCCAGCAGTGCCCGGGACTTATCCACAGATACGCAGTATTTT. It codes for CASSARDLSTDTQYF.

The gene calls are TRBV7-4 and TRBJ2-5; 13 bases map to TRBD2. The CDR3 spans 16 residues. Trimming cost V 5 bases and J 5 bases; bases outside gene matches: 8. Germline CDR1 and CDR2: SGHVT and SQSDAQ. For the CDR3, the DNA is TGTGCCAGCAGCAGGGGGACTAGCGGGGCCCGGGAGACCCAGTACTTC. It specifies CASSRGTSGARETQYF.

This clonotype was found a few times. This chain links TRBV28 with TRBJ2-2; 9 bases fit TRBD2. Germline CDR1 MDHEN, CDR2 SYDVKM. The CDR3 is 16 amino acids. The junction had 5 bases not matched to a gene; V was cut back by 6 bases and J by 0 bases. The chain's CDR3 is CASRGGGAANTGELFF. The CDR3 region has the DNA TGTGCCAGCAGGGGCGGGGGGGCCGCGAACACCGGGGAGCTGTTTTTT.

V is TRBV5-3 and J is TRBJ1-3; D unresolved. TRBV5-3 counts as an open reading frame of uncertain function. The CDR3 has 14 amino acids. V was cut by 8 bases and J by 2 bases, with 14 bases left in between. CDR3 amino acids: CASTKPGAGNTIYF. CDR3 sequence (DNA): TGTGCCAGCACCAAACCCGGGGCTGGAAACACCATATATTTT.

This clonotype has at least ten counts. The chain joins TRBV11-2 to TRBJ2-7, with a possible D match to TRBD1 (6 bases). The V gene's germline CDR1 is SGHAT and CDR2 FQNNGV. V was pared by 4 bases and J by 5 bases, with 24 bases between. CDR3 length: 17 amino acids. CDR3 protein: CASSSPLTQGYMDEQYF. The CDR3 DNA reads as TGTGCCAGCAGCTCCCCGCTTACCCAGGGGTACATGGACGAGCAGTACTTC.

Comments on this clonotype: The junction and the germline gene differ at one end; a read error may be behind it. This sequence joins TRBV28 and TRBJ1-2; TRBD1 is a possible D gene (5 bases). The CDR3 loop spans 14 amino acids. Germline CDR1 and CDR2: MDHEN and SYDVKM. This CDR3 is CATCLGGRAYGNTF. For the CDR3, the DNA is TGTGCCACCTGTCTGGGGGGGAGGGCCTATGGCAACACCTTC.

The chain carries TRBV12-3 or TRBV12-4 and TRBJ1-2; TRBD1 matches at 7 bases. The CDR3 extends over 14 amino acids. Trimming cost V 5 bases and J 5 bases; bases outside gene matches: 8. The CDR3 DNA reads as TGTGCCAGCAGTGGCACCGGGACAGCTTATGGCTACACCTTC. Residues: CASSGTGTAYGYTF.

This clonotype was counted at least ten times. The chain carries TRBV7-9 and TRBJ1-4; D is unresolved. Germline CDR1 reads SEHNR; CDR2 reads FQNEAQ (reference sequence). The V gene lost 5 bases and the J gene lost 1 base, with 11 bases spanning the gap. The length of the CDR3 is 15 residues. The CDR3 bases are TGTGCCAGCAGCACCGTGAAAGGAACTAATGAAAAACTGTTTTTT. Translating gives CASSTVKGTNEKLFF. Full variable domain (rest looked up from reference TRBV7-9 and TRBJ1-4): DTGVSQNPRHKITKRGQNVTFRCDPISEHNRLYWYRQTLGQGPEFLTYFQNEAQLEKSRLLSDRFSAERPKGSFSTLEIQRTEQGDSAMYLCASSTVKGTNEKLFFGSGTQLSVL.